A selection of T cell receptor beta chains follows, all from one sample in a study of T cell repertoires in cytomegalovirus infection. TCRdb redid the calling of the reads with MiXCR, one entry per CDR3 protein. The sample records 84,000 or so distinct CDR3 sequences, 45% to 50% being singletons. Their cognate antigens are unknown. The sample was CD8+ T cells from cultured PBMCs, taken from culture after CMV antigen stimulation. Source of these receptors: a human donor in good health (CMV status not recorded). Some clones in this sample may be carry-over from other donors' samples. Both conserved end residues are part of each CDR3. Each record gives: CDR3 DNA, CDR3 protein, CDR3 length, D gene, V gene, clone size, J gene. A D gene is named only where the DNA matches it firmly. Expanded clones get a size class; other rows say once, few or many, or leave the size out.

DNA: TGTGCCAGTAGTCCCATGGACAGGGGGCGAAACTATGGCTACACCTTC
CDR3: CASSPMDRGRNYGYTF
length: 16
D: TRBD1
V: TRBV19
size: few
J: TRBJ1-2

DNA: TGTGCCAGCAGCTTAGATTCTTCGGGTACCTACAATGAGCAGTTCTTC
CDR3: CASSLDSSGTYNEQFF
length: 16
D: .
V: TRBV7-8
size: many
J: TRBJ2-1

DNA: TGCAGTGCTAGATCCGCGCTAGCGGGAGGAGGCTTC
CDR3: CSARSALAGGGF
length: 12
D: TRBD2
V: TRBV20-1
size: .
J: TRBJ2-7

DNA: TGTGCCAGCAGGACTAGCGGATACAATGAGCAGTTCTTC
CDR3: CASRTSGYNEQFF
length: 13
D: TRBD2
V: TRBV6-6
size: .
J: TRBJ2-1

DNA: TGTGCCAGCAGCTTATCGGCCTACACCGGGGAGCTGTTTTTT
CDR3: CASSLSAYTGELFF
length: 14
D: .
V: TRBV7-2
size: .
J: TRBJ2-2

DNA: TGTGCCAGCGGGTCGTACAATGAGCAGTTCTTC
CDR3: CASGSYNEQFF
length: 11
D: .
V: TRBV28
size: .
J: TRBJ2-1

DNA: TGTGCCACCAGCAGAGATCGTGCGGTGAACACTGAAGCTTTCTTT
CDR3: CATSRDRAVNTEAFF
length: 15
D: .
V: TRBV15
size: few
J: TRBJ1-1

DNA: TGTGCCAGCAGCTTACAGCGGGGGGTCTACAATGAGCAGTTCTTC
CDR3: CASSLQRGVYNEQFF
length: 15
D: TRBD2
V: TRBV7-6
size: .
J: TRBJ2-1

DNA: TGTGCCAGCAGCTCCTGGACACCTAGATCCCAGAACACTGAAGCTTTCTTT
CDR3: CASSSWTPRSQNTEAFF
length: 17
D: .
V: TRBV5-6
size: .
J: TRBJ1-1

DNA: TGTGCCAGCAGCTCGCCTGAGGGGGGCGAAGGAAACACCATATATTTT
CDR3: CASSSPEGGEGNTIYF
length: 16
D: .
V: TRBV7-9
size: .
J: TRBJ1-3

DNA: TGCGCCAGCAGCCTTCAGCACCCAGGCGGGCTCTCCTACAATGAGCAGTTCTTC
CDR3: CASSLQHPGGLSYNEQFF
length: 18
D: .
V: TRBV4-1
size: .
J: TRBJ2-1

DNA: TGTGCCAGCAGCCAAGACAGGGCAGGTGAGCAGTTCTTC
CDR3: CASSQDRAGEQFF
length: 13
D: TRBD1
V: TRBV7-9
size: few
J: TRBJ2-1

DNA: TGTGCCAGCAGTGAGACCGCAAGCTCCTACAATGAGCAGTTCTTC
CDR3: CASSETASSYNEQFF
length: 15
D: .
V: TRBV6-6
size: .
J: TRBJ2-1

DNA: TGTGCCAGCAGTTTATCGAGACAGGACGCAAGGGGCTACACCTTC
CDR3: CASSLSRQDARGYTF
length: 15
D: .
V: TRBV27
size: few
J: TRBJ1-2

DNA: TGCGCCAGCAGCCAAGGTGGGGACAGGGCGACCTACGAGCAGTACTTC
CDR3: CASSQGGDRATYEQYF
length: 16
D: TRBD1
V: TRBV4-1
size: few
J: TRBJ2-7

DNA: TGCGCCAGCAGCCAATTCCTAGGAGACAGCTATGGCTACACCTTC
CDR3: CASSQFLGDSYGYTF
length: 15
D: .
V: TRBV4-1
size: few
J: TRBJ1-2

DNA: TGTGCCAGCAGCCAAGACCCTTACGGGGGTGACGAGCAGTACTTC
CDR3: CASSQDPYGGDEQYF
length: 15
D: .
V: TRBV4-2
size: few
J: TRBJ2-7

DNA: TGTGCCAGCAGTGAAGCGCCCTGGGACAGGGGATATAGGAACACTGAAGCTTTCTTT
CDR3: CASSEAPWDRGYRNTEAFF
length: 19
D: TRBD1
V: TRBV6-1
size: few
J: TRBJ1-1

DNA: TGTGCCATCAGTGAGTCGACGGGCGCCTACGAGCAGTACTTC
CDR3: CAISESTGAYEQYF
length: 14
D: .
V: TRBV10-3
size: .
J: TRBJ2-7

DNA: TGTGCCAGCAGCTGGGGCATGGCAGGCTCCTACGAGCAGTACTTC
CDR3: CASSWGMAGSYEQYF
length: 15
D: .
V: TRBV5-4
size: few
J: TRBJ2-7

DNA: TGTGCCAGCAGCTATTTACAGAACCCTAACTATGGCTACACCTTC
CDR3: CASSYLQNPNYGYTF
length: 15
D: .
V: TRBV7-6
size: .
J: TRBJ1-2

DNA: TGCGCCAGCAGTGACCGGGGGGGCTATGAGCAGTTCTTC
CDR3: CASSDRGGYEQFF
length: 13
D: TRBD2
V: TRBV10-1
size: .
J: TRBJ2-1

DNA: TGTGCCAGCAGCGTCTCACTAGAATCATTGGAGACCCAGTACTTC
CDR3: CASSVSLESLETQYF
length: 15
D: .
V: TRBV11-2
size: few
J: TRBJ2-5

DNA: TGTGCCAGTAGTATCTCGGGGAACACTGAAGCTTTCTTT
CDR3: CASSISGNTEAFF
length: 13
D: .
V: TRBV19
size: .
J: TRBJ1-1

DNA: TGCGCCAGCAGTCGCTCTTTGGACAGCAATCAGCCCCAGCATTTT
CDR3: CASSRSLDSNQPQHF
length: 15
D: .
V: TRBV4-1
size: .
J: TRBJ1-5

DNA: TGTGCCAGCAGCTTATTCAGGCTAGCGGTAACCACAGATACGCAGTATTTT
CDR3: CASSLFRLAVTTDTQYF
length: 17
D: TRBD2
V: TRBV11-1
size: few
J: TRBJ2-3

DNA: TGTGCCAGCAGCTTGACGCAGTCCTACGAGCAGTACTTC
CDR3: CASSLTQSYEQYF
length: 13
D: .
V: TRBV5-6
size: .
J: TRBJ2-7

DNA: TGTGCCAGCAGCCGGACGGAGGCTTTCTTT
CDR3: CASSRTEAFF
length: 10
D: .
V: TRBV7-9
size: few
J: TRBJ1-1

DNA: TGTGCCAGCAGAGGACACCGAGGAGAGACCCAGTACTTC
CDR3: CASRGHRGETQYF
length: 13
D: .
V: TRBV6-2/TRBV6-3
size: few
J: TRBJ2-5

DNA: TGTGCCAGCAGCCCTAGGGGCCAAAAAAGAACAGATACGCAGTATTTT
CDR3: CASSPRGQKRTDTQYF
length: 16
D: .
V: TRBV7-2
size: .
J: TRBJ2-3

DNA: TGTGCCAGCAGACCCCCGACAATGAACACTGAAGCTTTCTTT
CDR3: CASRPPTMNTEAFF
length: 14
D: .
V: TRBV12-3/TRBV12-4
size: .
J: TRBJ1-1

DNA: TGTGCCAGCAGCTTAAACAGGGAACGTTCACCCCTCCACTTT
CDR3: CASSLNRERSPLHF
length: 14
D: .
V: TRBV7-2
size: few
J: TRBJ1-6

DNA: TGTGCCAGTAGCGGAAACACCATATATTTT
CDR3: CASSGNTIYF
length: 10
D: .
V: TRBV19
size: few
J: TRBJ1-3

DNA: TGTGCCAGCAGCTTAGCGGGGACCGCCTACGAGCAGTACTTC
CDR3: CASSLAGTAYEQYF
length: 14
D: .
V: TRBV7-6
size: .
J: TRBJ2-7

DNA: TGTGCCAGCACTTACTGGGACAGGGGGCTGAATCAGCCCCAGCATTTT
CDR3: CASTYWDRGLNQPQHF
length: 16
D: TRBD1
V: TRBV6-6
size: .
J: TRBJ1-5

DNA: TGTGCCAGCAAGATCGGACTAGCGGGAGGTACAAGCACAGATACGCGGTATTTT
CDR3: CASKIGLAGGTSTDTRYF
length: 18
D: TRBD2
V: TRBV6-5
size: .
J: TRBJ2-3

DNA: TGTGCCAGCAAAAGAGGAGGACAGGGGCCCACCTACGAGCAGTACTTC
CDR3: CASKRGGQGPTYEQYF
length: 16
D: TRBD1
V: TRBV28
size: .
J: TRBJ2-7

DNA: TGTGCCAGCAGTGAACACACAGCGAACACTGAAGCTTTCTTT
CDR3: CASSEHTANTEAFF
length: 14
D: .
V: TRBV6-1
size: .
J: TRBJ1-1

DNA: TGTGCCAGCAGCTTAGCGGTTAATCAGCCCCAGCATTTT
CDR3: CASSLAVNQPQHF
length: 13
D: .
V: TRBV11-2
size: few
J: TRBJ1-5

DNA: TGTGCCAGCAGCTTAAGCGCTAGCCTAAAGGGAGATACGCAGTATTTT
CDR3: CASSLSASLKGDTQYF
length: 16
D: .
V: TRBV7-4
size: few
J: TRBJ2-3

DNA: TGCGCCAGCAGCCAAGAGACAGGGAACACTGAAGCTTTCTTT
CDR3: CASSQETGNTEAFF
length: 14
D: .
V: TRBV4-1
size: .
J: TRBJ1-1

DNA: TGCAGTGCTAGGCGTAGCGAATACAATGAGCAGTTCTTC
CDR3: CSARRSEYNEQFF
length: 13
D: .
V: TRBV20-1
size: few
J: TRBJ2-1

DNA: TGTGCCGTCCCGAGAGAAGAAGGAATCTACGAGCAGTACTTC
CDR3: CAVPREEGIYEQYF
length: 14
D: .
V: TRBV7-9
size: .
J: TRBJ2-7

DNA: TGTGCCAGCAGCGGACAGGGGGCGAACACTGAAGCTTTCTTT
CDR3: CASSGQGANTEAFF
length: 14
D: TRBD1
V: TRBV13
size: once
J: TRBJ1-1

DNA: TGTGCCAGCAATCCGGGACAGGGAATAGATACGCAGTATTTT
CDR3: CASNPGQGIDTQYF
length: 14
D: TRBD1
V: TRBV28
size: few
J: TRBJ2-3

DNA: TGTGCCAGCAGCGCGCCTAACACAGATACGCAGTATTTT
CDR3: CASSAPNTDTQYF
length: 13
D: .
V: TRBV7-6
size: many
J: TRBJ2-3

DNA: TGTGCCAGCACCCTCCCGGGCAGGGGAGGTGATGAGCAGTTCTTC
CDR3: CASTLPGRGGDEQFF
length: 15
D: .
V: TRBV7-9
size: .
J: TRBJ2-1

DNA: TGCAGCGTTGAAGGGCAGGGGGCGTTTAACTATGGCTACACCTTC
CDR3: CSVEGQGAFNYGYTF
length: 15
D: TRBD1
V: TRBV29-1
size: .
J: TRBJ1-2

DNA: TGTGCCAGCAGCTTCGGCGGGAGCGGGGAGGGGCAGTACTTC
CDR3: CASSFGGSGEGQYF
length: 14
D: TRBD2
V: TRBV7-2
size: .
J: TRBJ2-7

DNA: TGTGCCAGCAAGAGGGGGCTAAAAACAGATACGCAGTATTTT
CDR3: CASKRGLKTDTQYF
length: 14
D: TRBD1
V: TRBV6-1
size: few
J: TRBJ2-3

DNA: TGTGCCAGCAGCTTAGCGATCGAGGAAAACTACGAGCAGTACTTC
CDR3: CASSLAIEENYEQYF
length: 15
D: .
V: TRBV7-6
size: .
J: TRBJ2-7

DNA: TGTGCCAGCAATTTATACAGGGGGGATGGCTACACCTTC
CDR3: CASNLYRGDGYTF
length: 13
D: TRBD1
V: TRBV12-3/TRBV12-4
size: .
J: TRBJ1-2

DNA: TGCGCCAGCAGCCATCCAGACCAAGAGACCCAGTACTTC
CDR3: CASSHPDQETQYF
length: 13
D: .
V: TRBV4-1
size: few
J: TRBJ2-5

DNA: TGTGCCAGCAGTGCTGGACAGGGGTCAGGACAGCCCCAGCATTTT
CDR3: CASSAGQGSGQPQHF
length: 15
D: TRBD1
V: TRBV12-3/TRBV12-4
size: .
J: TRBJ1-5